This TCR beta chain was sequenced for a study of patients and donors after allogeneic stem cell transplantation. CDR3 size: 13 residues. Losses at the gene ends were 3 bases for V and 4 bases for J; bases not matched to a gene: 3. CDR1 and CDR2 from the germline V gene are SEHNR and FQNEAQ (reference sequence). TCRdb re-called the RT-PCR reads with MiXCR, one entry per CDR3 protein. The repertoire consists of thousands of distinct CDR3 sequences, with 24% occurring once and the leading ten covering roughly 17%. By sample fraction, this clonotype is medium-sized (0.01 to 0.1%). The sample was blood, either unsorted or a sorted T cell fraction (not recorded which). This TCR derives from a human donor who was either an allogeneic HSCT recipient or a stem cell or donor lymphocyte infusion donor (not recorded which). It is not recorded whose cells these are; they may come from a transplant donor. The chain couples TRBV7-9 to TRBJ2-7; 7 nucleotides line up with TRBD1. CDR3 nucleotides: TGTGCCAGCAGCTTGCAGGGGGAATACGAGCAGTACTTC. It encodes CASSLQGEYEQYF.